The following is a T cell receptor (beta chain) sequence with its context. Its antigen is not yet known. Per-nucleotide qualities are absent, and no much larger clonotype sits a single base away. The CDR3 runs 12 amino acids, cysteine and phenylalanine included. Of the read, only the CDR3 DNA is kept; its 36 bases are in frame from base 1. The germline V gene yields SNHLY for CDR1 and FYNNEI for CDR2. For this chain, trimming is 10 bases at the V end and 7 bases at the J end, and the number of junction bases without a gene match is 9. The library relied on the immunoSEQ multiplex PCR assay. For the multiplex PCR, a mixture combining 60 forward primers for TCR Vbeta segments and 13 reverse primers for TCR Jbeta segments was used. The CDR3 region of rearranged TCR beta genes was amplified from genomic DNA by a multiplex PCR assay. On the Illumina HiSeq System, the amplified TCR beta libraries were sequenced as 87-base-pair reads. Per the source publication's procedure: In a later analysis, approximately 74 million unique TCR beta chains were counted across the roughly 670 repertoires, and roughly 11 million of these chains were shared by at least two donors. Raw reads were error-corrected and collapsed into unique sequences by a nearest-neighbor algorithm in which closely related sequences were merged to remove PCR and sequencing errors. To assign V, D and J gene segments, CDR3 sequences were aligned to IMGT reference sequences. For a sequence to be retained, a match of at least six nucleotides to both a V gene segment and a J gene segment was required. A rearrangement counted as productive if the CDR3 had no stop codons and remained in frame with V and J, and every other rearrangement counted as non-productive. Following IMGT convention, CDR3 was defined as the stretch from the second conserved V-encoded cysteine up to the conserved J-encoded phenylalanine. Sequences without an unambiguous match to a single V gene segment were excluded from the earlier analysis of 450 to 650 of the donors. In an earlier analysis of roughly 500 of the donors, V segments were called functional above 56.7% productive rearrangements and were called segregating when the between-donor standard deviation exceeded 5%. A statistical classification framework was built to diagnose cytomegalovirus status from the catalog of TCR beta chain sequences. V and J gene assignment, in a later analysis, came from comparing TCR nucleotide sequences with IMGT/GENE-DB human TR gene sequences. In a later analysis, CDR3 sequences and most-parsimonious VDJ recombination scenarios were assigned using the TCRdist pipeline. In a later analysis, each TCR beta chain was defined by its CDR3 amino acid sequence together with its V-gene family, and reads without a unique V-gene family were excluded. In a later analysis, nearly 600 highly shared, low-generation-probability nucleotide sequences were removed to address suspected cross-contamination and a sequencing artifact. In a later analysis, a clonal expansion index was calculated for each public chain from normalized within-repertoire ranks of inferred template counts. In a later analysis, generation probabilities were computed with a VDJ recombination model fitted to out-of-frame rearrangements, and the resulting probabilities were checked against IGoR. A later analysis scored TCR-TCR, TCR-HLA and TCR-CMV co-occurrence with hypergeometric tests, applying a repertoire-size bias correction to TCR pairs. In a later analysis, false discovery rates were estimated by permuting HLA or CMV assignments 20 times. In a later analysis, co-occurring TCRs were grouped with DBSCAN, and TCRdist sequence similarity was added when clustering was performed within HLA-allele-positive subsets. For co-occurrence clustering, repertoires with fewer than 30,000 or more than 120,000 public chains were excluded, along with several repertoires with anomalous nucleotide sharing. Imported from immuneACCESS, the table was reduced by TCRdb to in-frame sequences with V and J called. These copies leave out some clones; in studies compared against another copy, an unresolved V gene accounts for under half, and the cause of the remainder is not known. V, J and clone size are taken as reported in that table, and D and trimming were inferred from the DNA itself. The table for this sample lists about 180,000 clones; more than 65% of them were counted only once. The ten largest account for 2% to 3% of the sample.

The data were taken from a study of cytomegalovirus exposure and HLA in healthy donors (dated by TCRdb to about 2017). Study-level background: An earlier analysis of approximately 640 of the donors reported approximately 300 Gb of sequence data and some 120 million unique TCR beta sequences from roughly 200 million T cells. Around 330 gigabases of sequencing data and around 80 million unique TCR sequences made up an early release that covered nearly 650 HLA-typed donors. Among the roughly 390 genotyped donors, approximately 76% belonged to the genetic ancestry cluster associated with self-reported Caucasian donors. The study was designed to test whether signatures of past pathogen exposure could be identified by cataloging public T cell receptors. The study profiled the T cell repertoires of more than 500 subjects by immunosequencing and related them to cytomegalovirus serostatus. A separate validation cohort of roughly 130 different subjects was used in addition to the roughly 700-subject first cohort. The study combined high-throughput TCR immunosequencing, statistical association of individual TCRs with disease status, and machine learning to predict cytomegalovirus infection status. In a later analysis, previously published TCR beta repertoires from 500 to 750 donors were re-analyzed and high-resolution HLA genotyping was added so that TCR occurrence patterns could be studied. The later analysis used no new phenotypic data to find candidate immune exposures, relying instead on TCR beta sequences and their occurrence across donors. An earlier analysis of several hundred of the donors used high-throughput TCR beta sequencing to judge whether each TCR beta V gene segment behaved as functional or pseudogenic. Donor age, sex, ethnicity and CMV serostatus were compiled alongside the repertoire data. In a later genetic analysis, genome-wide SNP genotypes for about 55% of the roughly 700 donors were used, and that subset was treated as a discovery cohort. All discovery cohort repertoires had been generated using a single sequencing platform. Class I and class II HLA loci were covered by the typing at four-digit resolution. Typing coverage differed by locus: A, B, C, DRB1 and DQB1 were typed in about 620-630 donors, DQA1 in 500 to 550, DPA1 in around 600, and DPB1 in just under 490. Several DR-DQ haplotypes were handled as single units for association and clustering because linkage in the cohort was strong. Among around 400 genotyped donors of the cohort, an average of approximately 220,000 unique TCR beta nucleotide sequences was sequenced per donor, of which about 19% were non-productive.

The study at large found these results: It was suggested by the authors that the approach could potentially be generalized to other disease states and immunological phenotypes. When HLA alleles, especially DR and DQ, strongly co-occurred, attributing TCR associations to individual alleles was difficult. Because the 87-base-pair reads could not distinguish some IMGT-functional V segments, including TRBV6-2 and TRBV6-3, those segments were excluded. Immune exposure information for the cohort was limited to CMV serostatus. In a later genetic analysis, fewer N-insertions in productive TCRs were reported among donors in an Asian-associated ancestry cluster than the roughly 700-donor mean. In an earlier analysis of some 500 of the donors, most TCR beta V segments appeared in productive rearrangements about 90% or about 30% of the time, broadly matching IMGT annotations. In a later genetic analysis, a missense DCLRE1C variant was associated with V-gene and J-gene trimming of TCR beta chains, and the association was replicated in an independent cohort. Most TCR sequences were seen in very few donors, while some public TCRs were found in many individuals. In vitro tests confirmed that a few of the cytomegalovirus-associated TCR beta chains recognize cytomegalovirus antigens. A further reported finding was that TCR beta sequences accurately predicted the HLA-A and HLA-B alleles for most subjects in the first cohort. Most CMV-associated TCR beta chains appeared to be HLA-restricted in a later analysis, and the HLA associations seemed to be driven largely by CMV exposure. Because counts were too low, more than 15 rarely observed V segments, including chromosome 9 orphons, were excluded from the earlier analysis of several hundred of the donors. Roughly uniform sequencing depth across donors was assumed in presence/absence analyses, although this assumption may not hold. HLA typing was unavailable for some donors at each locus, so association tests used only the typed subset. The classifier was reported to diagnose cytomegalovirus status with high specificity and sensitivity in both the original cohort and the validation cohort. In a later analysis, several top co-occurrence clusters were reported to appear linked to parvovirus B19, influenza, CMV and Epstein-Barr virus. A cluster of highly shared sequence variants was judged likely to represent a technical artifact of the sequencing pipeline. Compared with equally common non-associated chains, HLA-associated TCR beta chains in a later analysis were more clonally expanded and had lower generation probabilities. At a false discovery rate of 0.05, a later analysis linked about 17,000 TCR beta sequences to specific HLA alleles. The cohort was sequenced for TCR beta chains only, and without alpha or paired-chain data the features that could be detected were limited. Correlated functional status among segregating V segments might reflect linkage disequilibrium, but an unknown experimental factor could not be ruled out. A later analysis found that TCR association rates varied across HLA loci, with DRB1 alleles showing the most associated TCRs and HLA-C alleles the fewest. The study gave a list of about 150 TCR beta chains associated with cytomegalovirus.

The cohort consisted of 666 healthy bone marrow donors. At the time of sampling, every cohort member was nominally healthy, though immune exposures that went unrecorded were likely present. The donor tested CMV seropositive and was one of the 289 seropositive cohort members. A peripheral blood sample was collected from each donor, and TCR beta sequencing was performed on peripheral blood mononuclear cells. Genomic DNA extraction from the blood cell samples was performed with the Qiagen DNeasy Blood Extraction Kit. Source material: PBMCs. Recombination linked TRBV2 to TRBJ1-2; 7 middle bases align to TRBD1. The receptor comes from a woman aged 30 to 39 in good health and CMV-seropositive. For the CDR3, the sequence is CAISDRDFGYTF. The DNA sequence reads TGTGCCATCTCAGACAGGGATTTTGGCTACACCTTC.